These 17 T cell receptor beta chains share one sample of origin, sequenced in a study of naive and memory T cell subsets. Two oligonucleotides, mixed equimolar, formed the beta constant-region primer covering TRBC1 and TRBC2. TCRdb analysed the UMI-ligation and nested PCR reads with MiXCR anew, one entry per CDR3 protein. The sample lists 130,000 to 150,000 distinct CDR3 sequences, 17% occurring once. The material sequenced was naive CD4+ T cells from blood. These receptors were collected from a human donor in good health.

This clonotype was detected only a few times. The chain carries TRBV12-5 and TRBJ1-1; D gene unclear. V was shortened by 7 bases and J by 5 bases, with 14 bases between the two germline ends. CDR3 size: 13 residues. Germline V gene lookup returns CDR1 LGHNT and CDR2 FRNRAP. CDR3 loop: CASAPGWGTEAFF. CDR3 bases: TGTGCTAGTGCCCCGGGGTGGGGAACTGAAGCTTTCTTT.

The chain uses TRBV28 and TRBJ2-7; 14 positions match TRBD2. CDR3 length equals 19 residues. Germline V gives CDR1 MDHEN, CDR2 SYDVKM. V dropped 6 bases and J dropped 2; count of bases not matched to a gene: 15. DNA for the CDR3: TGTGCCAGCAGCAATCCGGGACTAGCGGGAGTCTCGAGAACCTACGAGCAGTACTTC. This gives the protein CASSNPGLAGVSRTYEQYF.

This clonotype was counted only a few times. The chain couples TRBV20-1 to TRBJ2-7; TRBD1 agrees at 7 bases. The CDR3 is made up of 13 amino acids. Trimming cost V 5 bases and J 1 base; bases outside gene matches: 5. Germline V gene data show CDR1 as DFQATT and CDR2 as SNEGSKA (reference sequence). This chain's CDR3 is CSAPGQPSYEQYF. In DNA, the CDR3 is TGCAGTGCTCCGGGACAGCCATCCTACGAGCAGTACTTC.

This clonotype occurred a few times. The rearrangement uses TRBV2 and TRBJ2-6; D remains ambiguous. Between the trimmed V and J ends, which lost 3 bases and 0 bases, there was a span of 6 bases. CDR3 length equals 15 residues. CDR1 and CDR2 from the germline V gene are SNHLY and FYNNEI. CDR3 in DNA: TGTGCCAGCAGTGAGGAGAGCTCTGGGGCCAACGTCCTGACTTTC. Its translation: CASSEESSGANVLTF.

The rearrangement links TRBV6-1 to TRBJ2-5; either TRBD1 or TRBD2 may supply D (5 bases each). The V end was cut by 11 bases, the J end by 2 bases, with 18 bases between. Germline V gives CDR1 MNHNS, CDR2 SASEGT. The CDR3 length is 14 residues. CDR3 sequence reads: CAASGTAGQETQYF. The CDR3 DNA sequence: TGTGCCGCTTCCGGGACCGCCGGACAAGAGACCCAGTACTTC.

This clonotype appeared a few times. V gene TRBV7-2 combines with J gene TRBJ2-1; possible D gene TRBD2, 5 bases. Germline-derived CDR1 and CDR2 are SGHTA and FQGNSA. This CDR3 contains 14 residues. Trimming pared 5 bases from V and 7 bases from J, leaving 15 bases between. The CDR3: CASSVVMRANEQFF. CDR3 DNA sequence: TGTGCCAGCAGCGTAGTCATGCGGGCGAATGAGCAGTTCTTC.

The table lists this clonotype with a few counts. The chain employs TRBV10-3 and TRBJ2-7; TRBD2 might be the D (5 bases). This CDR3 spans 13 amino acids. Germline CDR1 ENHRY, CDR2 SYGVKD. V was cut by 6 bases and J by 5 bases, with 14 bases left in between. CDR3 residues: CAIRKETIHEQYF. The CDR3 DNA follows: TGTGCCATCAGGAAGGAGACTATCCACGAGCAGTACTTC.

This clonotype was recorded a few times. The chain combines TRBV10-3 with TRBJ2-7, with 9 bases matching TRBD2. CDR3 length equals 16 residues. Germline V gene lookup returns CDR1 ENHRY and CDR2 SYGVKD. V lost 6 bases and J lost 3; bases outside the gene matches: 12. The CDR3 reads CAISGSGTSFSYEQYF. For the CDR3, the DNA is TGTGCCATCAGCGGTTCAGGGACTAGCTTCAGCTACGAGCAGTACTTC.

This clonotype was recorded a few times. In DNA, the CDR3 is TGTGCCACCAGTGAGACTAGCGGACAAGAGACCCAGTACTTC. Translating gives CATSETSGQETQYF. The rearrangement uses TRBV24-1 and TRBJ2-5, with 9 bases identical to TRBD2. J was trimmed by 2 bases and V by 4 bases; bases with no gene match: 1. This CDR3 has 14 residues. Germline V gene sequence: CDR1 KGHDR, CDR2 SFDVKD.

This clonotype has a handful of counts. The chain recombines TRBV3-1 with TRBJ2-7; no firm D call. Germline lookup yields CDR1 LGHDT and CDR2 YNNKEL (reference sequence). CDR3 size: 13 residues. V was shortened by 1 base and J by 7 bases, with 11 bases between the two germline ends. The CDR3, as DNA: TGTGCCAGCAGCCAAGCTTATAGCAGAGAGCAGTACTTC. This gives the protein CASSQAYSREQYF.

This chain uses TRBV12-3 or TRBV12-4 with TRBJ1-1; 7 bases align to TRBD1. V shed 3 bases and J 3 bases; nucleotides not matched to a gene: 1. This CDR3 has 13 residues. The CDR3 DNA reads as TGTGCCAGCAGTTTCGGACAGGACACTGAAGCTTTCTTT. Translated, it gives CASSFGQDTEAFF.

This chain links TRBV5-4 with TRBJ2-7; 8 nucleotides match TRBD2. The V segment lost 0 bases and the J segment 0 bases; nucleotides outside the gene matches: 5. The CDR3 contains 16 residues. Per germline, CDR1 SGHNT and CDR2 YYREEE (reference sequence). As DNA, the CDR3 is TGTGCCAGCAGCTTGGGGCCAGCGGGAGTCTCCTACGAGCAGTACTTC. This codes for CASSLGPAGVSYEQYF. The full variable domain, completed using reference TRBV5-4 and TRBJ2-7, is ETGVTQSPTHLIKTRGQQVTLRCSSQSGHNTVSWYQQALGQGPQFIFQYYREEENGRGNFPPRFSGLQFPNYSSELNVNALELDDSALYLCASSLGPAGVSYEQYFGPGTRLTVT.

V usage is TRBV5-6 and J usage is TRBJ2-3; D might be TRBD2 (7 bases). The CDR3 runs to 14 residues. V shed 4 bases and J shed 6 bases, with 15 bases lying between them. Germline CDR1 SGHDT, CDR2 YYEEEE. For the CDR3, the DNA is TGTGCCAGCAGCCGAGGGGGGGGTCTGGATACGCAGTATTTT. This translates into CASSRGGGLDTQYF.

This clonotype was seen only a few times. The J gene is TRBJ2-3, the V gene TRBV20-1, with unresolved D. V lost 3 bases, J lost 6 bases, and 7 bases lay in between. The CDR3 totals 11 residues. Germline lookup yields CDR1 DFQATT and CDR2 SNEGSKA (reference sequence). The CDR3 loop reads CSASFEDTQYF. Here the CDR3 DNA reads TGCAGTGCTAGCTTCGAGGATACGCAGTATTTT.

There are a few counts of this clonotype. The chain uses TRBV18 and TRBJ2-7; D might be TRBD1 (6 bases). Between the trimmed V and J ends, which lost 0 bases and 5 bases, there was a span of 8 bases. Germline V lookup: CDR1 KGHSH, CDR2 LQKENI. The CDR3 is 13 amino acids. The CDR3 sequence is CASSPPSGDEQYF. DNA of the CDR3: TGTGCCAGCTCACCACCGTCAGGGGACGAGCAGTACTTC.

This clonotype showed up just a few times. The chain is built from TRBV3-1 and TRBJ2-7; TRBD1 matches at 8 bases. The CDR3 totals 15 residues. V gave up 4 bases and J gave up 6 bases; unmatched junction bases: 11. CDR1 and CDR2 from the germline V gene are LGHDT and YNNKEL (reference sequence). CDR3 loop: CASSLRGRTLSEQYF. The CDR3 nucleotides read TGTGCCAGCAGCCTCAGGGGGCGGACGTTATCCGAGCAGTACTTC.

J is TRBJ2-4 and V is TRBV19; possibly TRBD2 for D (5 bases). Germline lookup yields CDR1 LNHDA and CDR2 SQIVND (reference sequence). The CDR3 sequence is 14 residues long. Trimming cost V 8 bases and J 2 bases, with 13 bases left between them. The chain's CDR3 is CASQRGGTKNIQYF. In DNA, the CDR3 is TGTGCCAGTCAACGGGGTGGGACCAAAAACATTCAGTACTTC.